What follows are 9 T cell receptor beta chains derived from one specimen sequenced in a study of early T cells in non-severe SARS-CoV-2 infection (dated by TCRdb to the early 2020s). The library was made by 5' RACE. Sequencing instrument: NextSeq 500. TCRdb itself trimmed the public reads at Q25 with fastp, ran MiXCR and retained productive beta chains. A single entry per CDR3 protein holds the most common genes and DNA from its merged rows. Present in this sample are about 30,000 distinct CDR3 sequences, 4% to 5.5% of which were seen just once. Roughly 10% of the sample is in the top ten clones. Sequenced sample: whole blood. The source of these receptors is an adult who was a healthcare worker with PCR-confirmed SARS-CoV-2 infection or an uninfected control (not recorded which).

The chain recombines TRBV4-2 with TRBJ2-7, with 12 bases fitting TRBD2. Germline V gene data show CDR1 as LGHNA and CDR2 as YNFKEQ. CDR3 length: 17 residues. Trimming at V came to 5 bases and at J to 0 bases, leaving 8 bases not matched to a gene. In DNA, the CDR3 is TGTGCCAGCAGCTCCAACGGACTAGCGGGGAGCTCCTACGAGCAGTACTTC. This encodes CASSSNGLAGSSYEQYF.

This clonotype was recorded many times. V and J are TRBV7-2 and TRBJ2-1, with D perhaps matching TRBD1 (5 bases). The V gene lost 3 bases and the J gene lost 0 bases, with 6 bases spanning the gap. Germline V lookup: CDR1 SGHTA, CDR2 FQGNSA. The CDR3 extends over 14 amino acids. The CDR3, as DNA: TGTGCCAGCAGCTTCAGGGACTCCTACAATGAGCAGTTCTTC. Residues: CASSFRDSYNEQFF.

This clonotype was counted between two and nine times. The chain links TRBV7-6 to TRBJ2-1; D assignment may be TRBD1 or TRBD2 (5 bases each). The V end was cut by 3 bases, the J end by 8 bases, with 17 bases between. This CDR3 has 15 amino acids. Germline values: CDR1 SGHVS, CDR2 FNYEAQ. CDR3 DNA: TGTGCCAGCAGCTTTTACGGGACCACCGGCGATGAGCAGTTCTTC. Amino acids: CASSFYGTTGDEQFF.

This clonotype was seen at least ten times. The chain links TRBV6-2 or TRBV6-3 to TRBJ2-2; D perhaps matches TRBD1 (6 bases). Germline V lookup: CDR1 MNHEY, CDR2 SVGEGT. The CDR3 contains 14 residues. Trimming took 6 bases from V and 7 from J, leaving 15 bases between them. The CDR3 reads CASSRLGARGELFF. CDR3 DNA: TGTGCCAGCAGCCGGCTGGGGGCCCGCGGGGAGCTGTTTTTT.

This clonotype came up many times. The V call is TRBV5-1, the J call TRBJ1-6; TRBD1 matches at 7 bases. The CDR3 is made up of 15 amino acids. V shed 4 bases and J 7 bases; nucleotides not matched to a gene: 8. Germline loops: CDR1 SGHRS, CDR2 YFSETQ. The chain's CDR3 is CASSRDSASNSPLHF. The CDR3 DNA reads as TGCGCCAGCAGCCGGGACAGTGCCTCCAATTCACCCCTCCACTTT.

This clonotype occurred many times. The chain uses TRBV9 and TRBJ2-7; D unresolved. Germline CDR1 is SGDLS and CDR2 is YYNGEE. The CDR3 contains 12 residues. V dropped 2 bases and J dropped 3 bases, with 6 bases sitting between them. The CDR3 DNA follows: TGTGCCAGCAGCGTCGATAACTACGAGCAGTACTTC. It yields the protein CASSVDNYEQYF.

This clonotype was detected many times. The chain's CDR3 is CAWTRPNSGLPLEQYF. In nucleotides, the CDR3 is TGTGCCTGGACCCGTCCGAACAGCGGTTTACCCCTGGAGCAGTACTTC. The V call is TRBV30, the J call TRBJ2-7; perhaps TRBD2 as D (5 bases). This CDR3 region has 16 residues. V gave up 4 bases and J gave up 7 bases, with 26 bases separating them. CDR1 and CDR2 from the germline V gene are GTSNPN and SVGIG (reference sequence).

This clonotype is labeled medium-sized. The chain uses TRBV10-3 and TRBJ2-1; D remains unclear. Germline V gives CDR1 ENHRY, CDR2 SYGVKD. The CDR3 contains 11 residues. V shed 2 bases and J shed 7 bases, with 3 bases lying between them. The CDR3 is CAISEGNEQFF. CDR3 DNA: TGTGCCATCAGTGAGGGGAATGAGCAGTTCTTC.

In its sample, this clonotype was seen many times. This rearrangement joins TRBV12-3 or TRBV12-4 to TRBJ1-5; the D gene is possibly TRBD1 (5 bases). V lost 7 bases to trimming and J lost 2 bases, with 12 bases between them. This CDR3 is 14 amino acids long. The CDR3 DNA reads TGTGCCAGCAACACCGACAGCCGCAATCAGCCCCAGCATTTT. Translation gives CASNTDSRNQPQHF.